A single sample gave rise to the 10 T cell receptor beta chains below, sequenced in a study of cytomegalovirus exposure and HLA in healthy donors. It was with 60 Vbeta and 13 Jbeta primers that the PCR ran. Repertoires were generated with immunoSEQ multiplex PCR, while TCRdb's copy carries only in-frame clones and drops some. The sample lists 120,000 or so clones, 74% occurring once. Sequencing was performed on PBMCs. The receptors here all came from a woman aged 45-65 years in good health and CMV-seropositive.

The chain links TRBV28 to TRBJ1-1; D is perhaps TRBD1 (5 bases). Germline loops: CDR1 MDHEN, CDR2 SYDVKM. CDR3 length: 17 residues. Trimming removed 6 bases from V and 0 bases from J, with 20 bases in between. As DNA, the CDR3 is TGTGCCAGCAGCATTATGGGAAAGGGGCTTATGAACACTGAAGCTTTCTTT. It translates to CASSIMGKGLMNTEAFF.

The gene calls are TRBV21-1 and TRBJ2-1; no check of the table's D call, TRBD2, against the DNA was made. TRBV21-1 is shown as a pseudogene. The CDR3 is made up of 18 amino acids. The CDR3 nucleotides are TGTGCCAGCAGCAAAGTATCAGGGGACGGGAGGGTCAACAATGAGCAGTTCTTC. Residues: CASSKVSGDGRVNNEQFF.

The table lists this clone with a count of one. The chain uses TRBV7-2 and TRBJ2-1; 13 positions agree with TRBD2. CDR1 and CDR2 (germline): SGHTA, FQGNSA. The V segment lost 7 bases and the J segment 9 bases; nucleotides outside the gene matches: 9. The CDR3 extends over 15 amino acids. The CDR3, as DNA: TGTGCCAGCACCCGGACTAGCGGGAGTATCGGTGAGCAGTTCTTC. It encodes CASTRTSGSIGEQFF.

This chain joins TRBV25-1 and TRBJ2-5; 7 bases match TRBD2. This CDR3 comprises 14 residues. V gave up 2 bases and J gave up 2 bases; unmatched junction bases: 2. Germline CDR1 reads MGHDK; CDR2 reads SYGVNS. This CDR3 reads CASSEGAGQETQYF. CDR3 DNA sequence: TGTGCCAGCAGTGAAGGAGCGGGACAAGAGACCCAGTACTTC.

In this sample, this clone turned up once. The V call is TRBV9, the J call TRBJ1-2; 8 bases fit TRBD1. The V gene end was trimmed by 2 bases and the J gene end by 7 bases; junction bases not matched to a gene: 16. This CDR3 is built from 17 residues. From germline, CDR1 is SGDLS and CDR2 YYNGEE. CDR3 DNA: TGTGCCAGCAGCGTCCTAGAGGCGGCAGGGGGCGCCGTTGGCTACACCTTC. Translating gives CASSVLEAAGGAVGYTF.

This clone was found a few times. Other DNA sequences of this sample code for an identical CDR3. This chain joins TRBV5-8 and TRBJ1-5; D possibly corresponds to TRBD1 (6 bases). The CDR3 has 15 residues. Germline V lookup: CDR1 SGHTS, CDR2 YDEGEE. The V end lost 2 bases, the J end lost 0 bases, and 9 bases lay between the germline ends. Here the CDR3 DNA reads TGTGCCAGCAGCTTCCAGGGGTATAGCAATCAGCCCCAGCATTTT. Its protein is CASSFQGYSNQPQHF.

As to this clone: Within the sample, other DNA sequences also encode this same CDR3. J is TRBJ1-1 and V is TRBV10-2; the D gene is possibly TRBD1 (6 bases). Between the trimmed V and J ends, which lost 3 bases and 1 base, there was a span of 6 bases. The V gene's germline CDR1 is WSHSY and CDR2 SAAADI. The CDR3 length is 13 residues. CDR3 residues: CASSEQGNTEAFF. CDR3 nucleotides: TGCGCCAGCAGTGAACAGGGGAACACTGAAGCTTTCTTT.

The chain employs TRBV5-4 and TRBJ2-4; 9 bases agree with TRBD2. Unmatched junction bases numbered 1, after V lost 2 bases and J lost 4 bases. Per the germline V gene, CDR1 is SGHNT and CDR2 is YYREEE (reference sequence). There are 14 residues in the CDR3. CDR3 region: CASSFGLAKNIQYF. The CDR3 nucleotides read TGTGCCAGCAGCTTCGGACTAGCGAAAAACATTCAGTACTTC.

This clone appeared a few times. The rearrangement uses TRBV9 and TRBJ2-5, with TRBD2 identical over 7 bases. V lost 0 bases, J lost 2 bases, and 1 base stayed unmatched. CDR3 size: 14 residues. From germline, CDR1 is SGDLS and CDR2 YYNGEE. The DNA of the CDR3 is TGTGCCAGCAGCGTAGCGGGGGGACAAGAGACCCAGTACTTC. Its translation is CASSVAGGQETQYF.

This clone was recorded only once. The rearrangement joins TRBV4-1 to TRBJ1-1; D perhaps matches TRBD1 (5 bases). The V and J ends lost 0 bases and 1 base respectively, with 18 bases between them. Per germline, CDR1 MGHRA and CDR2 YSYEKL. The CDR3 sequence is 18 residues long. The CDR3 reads CASSQDPRRFRENTEAFF. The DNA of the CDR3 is TGCGCCAGCAGCCAAGACCCCCGCCGGTTCAGGGAGAACACTGAAGCTTTCTTT.